This record concerns one T cell receptor beta chain sequence. What it binds is unknown. The data originate from a study of CD8 T cells in ankylosing spondylitis. Using quantitative 5'-RACE with molecular barcodes, the authors made TCR beta libraries. Each CDR3 protein gets one entry after TCRdb re-called the 5' RACE reads with MiXCR. The sample shows roughly 470,000 distinct CDR3 sequences, roughly a quarter of them seen only once. Study-wide findings and caveats: A TCR beta motif of roughly 8 highly homologous variants appeared characteristic of ankylosing spondylitis blood.

CDR1 SGHRS and CDR2 YFSETQ come from the germline V gene. The CDR3 sequence is 15 residues long. J gave up 5 bases and V 5 bases, and 9 bases lay outside the gene matches. Sequencing input: blood, either unsorted or a sorted T cell fraction (not recorded which). V is TRBV5-1 and J is TRBJ2-1, with 8 bases identical to TRBD2. This receptor was taken from a male donor with ankylosing spondylitis. CDR3 bases: TGCGCCAGCAGTCCAATAGCGGGAATAAACAATGAGCAGTTCTTC. Translated: CASSPIAGINNEQFF.